These T cell receptor beta chains were read from a single sample in a study of regulatory T cells in long-lasting Graves disease. TCRdb re-called the multiplex PCR reads with MiXCR, one entry per CDR3 protein. The table shows roughly 300,000 distinct CDR3 sequences, with 22% occurring only once. The specimen comprised peripheral blood mononuclear cells (PBMCs), sampled when the disease was refractory, from a patient treated with antithyroid drugs. Source of these receptors: a female donor with Graves disease. Both conserved end residues are part of each CDR3. The order of the fields is D gene, J gene, V gene, clone size, CDR3 protein, CDR3 DNA. The D gene is left open where the match is weak. Clone size is not always given. Where it is, it says once, few, many or a class for expanded clones.

-	TRBJ1-2	TRBV27	many	CASSFSPGYGYTF	TGTGCCAGCAGTTTCAGCCCCGGCTATGGCTACACCTTC
-	TRBJ2-5	TRBV2	-	CASRLDGGQLEAQYF	TGTGCCAGCAGACTTGACGGGGGGCAATTAGAGGCCCAGTACTTC
-	TRBJ1-5	TRBV24-1	-	CATSDRSDQPQHF	TGTGCCACCTCCGACAGATCAGATCAGCCCCAGCATTTT
-	TRBJ1-1	TRBV28	many	CASTSEGDYTEAFF	TGTGCCAGCACGTCGGAGGGGGACTACACTGAAGCTTTCTTT
TRBD1	TRBJ2-7	TRBV20-1	few	CSATGGHYEQYF	TGCAGTGCGACAGGGGGGCACTACGAGCAGTACTTC
-	TRBJ2-7	TRBV2	many	CASSGPEQYF	TGTGCCAGCAGCGGGCCCGAGCAGTACTTC
-	TRBJ1-2	TRBV30	-	CAWGQRDGYTF	TGTGCCTGGGGGCAGAGGGATGGCTACACCTTC
TRBD1	TRBJ2-7	TRBV4-2	few	CASSQEGQNSYEQYF	TGTGCCAGCAGCCAAGAGGGACAGAATTCCTACGAGCAGTACTTC
TRBD2	TRBJ2-1	TRBV7-2	few	CASTPLAGVPNEQFF	TGTGCCAGCACCCCACTAGCGGGAGTCCCCAATGAGCAGTTCTTC
TRBD2	TRBJ2-1	TRBV28	-	CASSLWSAGGSGRYNEQFF	TGTGCCAGCAGTTTATGGTCCGCAGGGGGTAGCGGGAGATACAATGAGCAGTTCTTC
-	TRBJ2-4	TRBV29-1	few	CSAATPGQGGSLAKNIQYF	TGCAGCGCCGCAACTCCCGGACAGGGAGGGAGTTTAGCCAAAAACATTCAGTACTTC
-	TRBJ2-7	TRBV7-9	few	CASSRSETVPEQYF	TGTGCCAGCAGCCGTAGCGAGACTGTACCCGAGCAGTACTTC
-	TRBJ1-1	TRBV20-1	many	CSTPQNTEAFF	TGCAGCACTCCACAGAACACTGAAGCTTTCTTT
-	TRBJ1-5	TRBV28	many	CASSLPRSQGTQPQHF	TGTGCCAGCAGTTTACCCCGCTCCCAGGGGACTCAGCCCCAGCATTTT
-	TRBJ2-4	TRBV6-1	few	CASSRGYIQYF	TGTGCCAGCAGCCGGGGGTACATTCAGTACTTC
-	TRBJ2-7	TRBV6-1	many	CASRPIAVSYEQYF	TGTGCCAGCAGGCCCATAGCGGTTTCCTACGAGCAGTACTTC
-	TRBJ1-4	TRBV7-9	-	CASSLEWGRDEKLFF	TGTGCCAGCAGCTTAGAATGGGGGCGCGACGAAAAACTGTTTTTT
TRBD1	TRBJ1-2	TRBV10-3	few	CAISDTGAYGYTF	TGTGCCATCAGTGACACAGGGGCCTATGGCTACACCTTC
TRBD1	TRBJ2-2	TRBV4-2	-	CASSQDRGRSGELFF	TGTGCCAGCAGCCAGGACAGGGGGCGATCCGGGGAGCTGTTTTTT
TRBD1	TRBJ1-1	TRBV11-1	many	CASSSDRANTEAFF	TGTGCCAGCAGCTCGGACAGGGCGAACACTGAAGCTTTCTTT
-	TRBJ2-2	TRBV10-3	-	CAISGDRNTGELFF	TGTGCCATCAGTGGTGACAGGAACACCGGGGAGCTGTTTTTT
TRBD2	TRBJ2-7	TRBV29-1	-	CSVEVPGGLAGGYEQYF	TGCAGCGTTGAAGTCCCCGGTGGGCTAGCGGGAGGGTACGAGCAGTACTTC
-	TRBJ2-5	TRBV6-1	few	CASSLKLGPLWETQYF	TGTGCCAGCAGTCTAAAGTTGGGACCCCTCTGGGAGACCCAGTACTTC
-	TRBJ1-1	TRBV11-2	many	CASSDGTANTEAFF	TGTGCCAGCAGCGACGGGACGGCGAACACTGAAGCTTTCTTT
-	TRBJ2-1	TRBV18	many	CASSPTSYNEQFF	TGTGCCAGCAGCCCGACCTCCTACAATGAGCAGTTCTTC
-	TRBJ2-7	TRBV6-2/TRBV6-3	few	CASSYNLGGLTYEQYF	TGTGCCAGCAGTTATAATCTGGGTGGGCTAACCTACGAGCAGTACTTC
TRBD2	TRBJ2-4	TRBV7-9	many	CASSPRVRGVDIQYF	TGTGCCAGCAGCCCGAGAGTGCGGGGGGTGGACATTCAGTACTTC
-	TRBJ1-2	TRBV7-9	-	CASSLWTPNYGYTF	TGTGCCAGCAGCTTGTGGACGCCGAACTATGGCTACACCTTC
-	TRBJ2-7	TRBV24-1	few	CATSDLTEQYF	TGTGCCACCAGTGATTTGACCGAGCAGTACTTC
-	TRBJ1-2	TRBV6-2/TRBV6-3	few	CASSYGDRPYGYTF	TGTGCCAGCAGTTACGGAGACAGACCCTATGGCTACACCTTC
-	TRBJ2-2	TRBV6-1	few	CASSGGGVSTGELFF	TGTGCCAGCAGCGGAGGGGGAGTTTCGACCGGGGAGCTGTTTTTT
-	TRBJ1-6	TRBV6-2/TRBV6-3	-	CASRTASPSPLHF	TGTGCCAGCAGGACCGCGAGTCCTTCACCCCTCCACTTT
-	TRBJ2-5	TRBV30	many	CAWSLGGIQETQYF	TGTGCCTGGAGTCTGGGCGGGATCCAAGAGACCCAGTACTTC
-	TRBJ1-1	TRBV27	many	CASSVLIGGKAFF	TGTGCCAGCAGTGTGCTAATTGGGGGGAAAGCTTTCTTT
-	TRBJ2-7	TRBV20-1	-	CSAKRAEGVYEQYF	TGCAGTGCTAAAAGAGCGGAAGGGGTCTACGAGCAGTACTTC
-	TRBJ2-7	TRBV18	-	CASSPGQAAPYEQYF	TGTGCCAGCTCACCGGGTCAGGCAGCCCCCTACGAGCAGTACTTC
TRBD2	TRBJ2-7	TRBV5-5	many	CASSLFSGTGYEQYF	TGTGCCAGCAGTTTATTTAGCGGGACCGGATACGAGCAGTACTTC
-	TRBJ1-5	TRBV27	once	CASSGGIQDQPQHF	TGTGCCAGCAGCGGGGGAATTCAGGATCAGCCCCAGCATTTT
-	TRBJ1-1	TRBV11-2	many	CASTGTPNTEAFF	TGTGCCAGCACGGGGACACCGAACACTGAAGCTTTCTTT
TRBD1	TRBJ1-1	TRBV27	many	CASSFATGDTEAFF	TGTGCCAGCAGTTTCGCAACAGGGGACACTGAAGCTTTCTTT
TRBD2	TRBJ2-7	TRBV28	few	CASSLPSGSRYEQYF	TGTGCCAGCAGTTTGCCTAGCGGGAGTCGGTACGAGCAGTACTTC
-	TRBJ1-2	TRBV12-3/TRBV12-4	many	CASSLGGRGGYTF	TGTGCCAGCAGTTTGGGGGGGCGCGGGGGCTACACCTTC
TRBD2	TRBJ2-2	TRBV14	-	CASSQITGGENTGELFF	TGTGCCAGCAGCCAAATCACGGGAGGCGAAAACACCGGGGAGCTGTTTTTT
-	TRBJ1-1	TRBV13	-	CASSLGRRTEAFF	TGTGCCAGCAGCTTAGGACGCCGGACTGAAGCTTTCTTT
TRBD1	TRBJ1-1	TRBV27	many	CASSFFPDRADAEAFF	TGTGCCAGCAGTTTTTTCCCGGACAGGGCTGATGCTGAAGCTTTCTTT
-	TRBJ2-1	TRBV6-1	-	CASSPRRDVDNEQFF	TGTGCCAGCAGCCCTCGGAGGGATGTCGACAATGAGCAGTTCTTC
-	TRBJ1-1	TRBV19	-	CASSIVGQGTEAFF	TGTGCCAGTAGTATCGTCGGGCAGGGCACTGAAGCTTTCTTT
-	TRBJ2-3	TRBV2	many	CASSELGGIVSDTQYF	TGTGCCAGCAGTGAGTTAGGGGGGATCGTTTCAGATACGCAGTATTTT
TRBD1	TRBJ1-5	TRBV12-3/TRBV12-4	few	CASSLGQGTDYDQPRHF	TGTGCCAGCAGTCTAGGCCAAGGGACAGATTACGATCAGCCCCGGCATTTT
-	TRBJ2-1	TRBV20-1	-	CSARDSWEYYNEQFF	TGCAGTGCTAGAGATTCGTGGGAGTACTACAATGAGCAGTTCTTC
-	TRBJ1-5	TRBV20-1	-	CSARWGNQPQHF	TGCAGTGCTAGGTGGGGCAATCAGCCCCAGCATTTT
-	TRBJ1-1	TRBV30	-	CAWNLREGTEAFF	TGTGCCTGGAACCTCAGGGAAGGGACTGAAGCTTTCTTT
-	TRBJ1-3	TRBV29-1	few	CSVVDRNSGNTIYF	TGCAGCGTTGTTGACAGGAACTCTGGAAACACCATATATTTT
-	TRBJ2-5	TRBV7-2	many	CASSLALETQYF	TGTGCCAGCAGCTTGGCCTTGGAGACCCAGTACTTC